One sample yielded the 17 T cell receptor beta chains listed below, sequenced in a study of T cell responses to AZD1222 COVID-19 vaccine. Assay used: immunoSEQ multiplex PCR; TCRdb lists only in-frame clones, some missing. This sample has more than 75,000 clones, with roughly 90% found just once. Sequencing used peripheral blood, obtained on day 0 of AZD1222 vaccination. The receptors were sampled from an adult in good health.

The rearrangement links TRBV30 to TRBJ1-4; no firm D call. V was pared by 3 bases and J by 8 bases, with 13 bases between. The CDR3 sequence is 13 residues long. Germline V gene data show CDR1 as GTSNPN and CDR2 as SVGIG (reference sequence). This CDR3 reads CAWREGSREKLFF. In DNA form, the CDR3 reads TGTGCCTGGAGAGAGGGTTCTAGGGAAAAACTGTTTTTT.

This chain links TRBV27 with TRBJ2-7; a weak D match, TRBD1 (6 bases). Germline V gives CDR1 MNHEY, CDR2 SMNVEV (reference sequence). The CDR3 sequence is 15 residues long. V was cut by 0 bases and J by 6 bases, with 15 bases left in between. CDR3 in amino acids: CASSLSAGEVREQYF. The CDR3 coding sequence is TGTGCCAGCAGTTTATCGGCAGGGGAAGTCCGCGAGCAGTACTTC.

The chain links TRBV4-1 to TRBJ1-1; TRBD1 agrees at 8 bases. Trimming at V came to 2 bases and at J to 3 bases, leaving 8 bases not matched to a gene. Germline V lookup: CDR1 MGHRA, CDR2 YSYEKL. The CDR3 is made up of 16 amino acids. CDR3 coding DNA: TGCGCCAGCAGCCAACTAGGACAGGGCCGAGACACTGAAGCTTTCTTT. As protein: CASSQLGQGRDTEAFF.

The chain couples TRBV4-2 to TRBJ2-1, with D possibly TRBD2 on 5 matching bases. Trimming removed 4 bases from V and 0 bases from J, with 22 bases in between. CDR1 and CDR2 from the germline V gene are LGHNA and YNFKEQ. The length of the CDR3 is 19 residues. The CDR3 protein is CASSLEHRRWESSYNEQFF. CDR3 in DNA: TGTGCCAGCAGCCTCGAGCATAGGAGGTGGGAGAGCTCCTACAATGAGCAGTTCTTC.

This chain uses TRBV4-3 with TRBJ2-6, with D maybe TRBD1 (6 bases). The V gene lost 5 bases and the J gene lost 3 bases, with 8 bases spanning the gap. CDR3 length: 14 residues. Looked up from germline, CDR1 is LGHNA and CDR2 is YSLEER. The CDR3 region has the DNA TGCGCCAGCAGCTTCAGGGGTGGGGCCAACGTCCTGACTTTC. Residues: CASSFRGGANVLTF.

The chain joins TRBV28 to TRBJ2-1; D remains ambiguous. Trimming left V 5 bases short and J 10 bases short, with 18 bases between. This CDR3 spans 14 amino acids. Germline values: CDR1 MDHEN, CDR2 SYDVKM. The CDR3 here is CASSPHFGLGEQFF. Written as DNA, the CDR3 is TGTGCCAGCAGTCCCCACTTTGGCCTCGGCGAGCAGTTCTTC.

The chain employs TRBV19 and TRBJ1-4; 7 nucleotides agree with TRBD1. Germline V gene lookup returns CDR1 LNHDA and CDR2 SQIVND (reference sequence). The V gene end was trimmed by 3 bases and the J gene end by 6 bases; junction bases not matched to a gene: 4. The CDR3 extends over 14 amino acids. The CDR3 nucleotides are TGTGCCAGTAGTATTGGTCAGGGGGATGAAAAACTGTTTTTT. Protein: CASSIGQGDEKLFF. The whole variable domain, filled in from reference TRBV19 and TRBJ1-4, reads DGGITQSPKYLFRKEGQNVTLSCEQNLNHDAMYWYRQDPGQGLRLIYYSQIVNDFQKGDIAEGYSVSREKKESFPLTVTSAQKNPTAFYLCASSIGQGDEKLFFGSGTQLSVL.

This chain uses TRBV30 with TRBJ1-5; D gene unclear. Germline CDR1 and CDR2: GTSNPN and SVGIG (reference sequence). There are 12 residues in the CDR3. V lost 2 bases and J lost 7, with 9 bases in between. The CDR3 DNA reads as TGTGCCTGGAGTCGCGACGGGCAGCCCCAGCATTTT. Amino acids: CAWSRDGQPQHF.

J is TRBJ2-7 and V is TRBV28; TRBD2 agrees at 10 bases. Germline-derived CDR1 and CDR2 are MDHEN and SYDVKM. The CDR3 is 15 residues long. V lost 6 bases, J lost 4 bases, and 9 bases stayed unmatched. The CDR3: CASSPWTSGRYEQYF. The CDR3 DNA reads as TGTGCCAGCAGCCCTTGGACTAGCGGACGGTACGAGCAGTACTTC.

For the CDR3, the DNA is TGTGCCAGCACCGACCCCACAGGGATAGGTTCACCCCTCCACTTT. Protein product: CASTDPTGIGSPLHF. The chain is built from TRBV11-2 and TRBJ1-6; D may be TRBD1 (6 bases). The V end lost 7 bases, the J end lost 9 bases, and 19 bases lay between the germline ends. Germline CDR1 SGHAT, CDR2 FQNNGV. CDR3 length: 15 amino acids.

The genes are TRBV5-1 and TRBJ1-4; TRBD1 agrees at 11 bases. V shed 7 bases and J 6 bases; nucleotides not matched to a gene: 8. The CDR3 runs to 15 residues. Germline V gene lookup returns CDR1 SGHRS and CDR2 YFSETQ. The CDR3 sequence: CASRDRGTLDEKLFF. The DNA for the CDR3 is TGCGCCAGCCGGGACAGGGGGACACTGGATGAAAAACTGTTTTTT. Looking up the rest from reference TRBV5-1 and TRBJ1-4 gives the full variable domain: KAGVTQTPRYLIKTRGQQVTLSCSPISGHRSVSWYQQTPGQGLQFLFEYFSETQRNKGNFPGRFSGRQFSNSRSEMNVSTLELGDSALYLCASRDRGTLDEKLFFGSGTQLSVL.

The chain's CDR3 is CATSDPGGGNYGYTF. CDR3 coding DNA: TGTGCCACCAGTGACCCCGGTGGAGGGAACTATGGCTACACCTTC. The chain combines TRBV24-1 with TRBJ1-2; unclear D gene. The CDR3 is 15 residues long. Trimming cost V 4 bases and J 2 bases, with 13 bases left between them. In germline, CDR1 is KGHDR, CDR2 SFDVKD.

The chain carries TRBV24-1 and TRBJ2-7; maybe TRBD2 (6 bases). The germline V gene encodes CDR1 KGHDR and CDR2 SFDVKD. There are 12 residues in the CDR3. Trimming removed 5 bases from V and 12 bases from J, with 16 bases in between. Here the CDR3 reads CATSALGGSLYF. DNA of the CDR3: TGTGCCACCAGTGCACTGGGGGGTTCTCTGTACTTC.

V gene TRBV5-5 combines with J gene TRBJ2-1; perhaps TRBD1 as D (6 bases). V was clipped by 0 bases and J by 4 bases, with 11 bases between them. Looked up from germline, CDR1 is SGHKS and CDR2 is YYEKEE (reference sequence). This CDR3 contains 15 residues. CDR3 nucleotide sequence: TGTGCCAGCAGCTTGGCCAGGGGATTTTACAATGAGCAGTTCTTC. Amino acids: CASSLARGFYNEQFF.

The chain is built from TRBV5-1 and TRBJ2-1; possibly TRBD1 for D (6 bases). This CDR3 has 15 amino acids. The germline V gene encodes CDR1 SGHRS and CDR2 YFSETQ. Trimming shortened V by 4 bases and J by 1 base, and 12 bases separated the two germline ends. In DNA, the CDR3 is TGCGCCAGCAGCCCCTCCGGGACATCCTACAATGAGCAGTTCTTC. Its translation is CASSPSGTSYNEQFF.

The CDR3 region has the DNA TGTGCCAGCAGTTCACAGGGCTACGAGCAGTACTTC. Translated: CASSSQGYEQYF. The V gene is TRBV12-3 or TRBV12-4, the J gene TRBJ2-7; maybe TRBD1 (6 bases). With 4 bases removed from V and 3 bases from J, the gap between germline ends came to 7 bases. The CDR3 consists of 12 residues.

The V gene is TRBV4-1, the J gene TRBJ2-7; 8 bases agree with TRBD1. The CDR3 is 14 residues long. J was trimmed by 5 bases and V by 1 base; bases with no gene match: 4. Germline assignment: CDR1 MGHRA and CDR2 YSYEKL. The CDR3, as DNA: TGCGCCAGCAGCCAAGCCCCGGACAGGGACGAGCAGTACTTC. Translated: CASSQAPDRDEQYF.